This is a list of T cell receptor beta chains from one sample in a study of CD8+ T cells in alopecia areata. Sequencing used immunoSEQ multiplex PCR; TCRdb keeps in-frame clones, though not all of them. Altogether more than 200,000 clones are present, around two fifths being singletons, with the ten largest covering 2% to 3%. This specimen consisted of CD4+ T cells sorted from blood, obtained at approximately week 36, from a patient treated with tofacitinib. These receptors came from a human donor with alopecia areata. Both conserved end residues are part of each CDR3. The order of the fields is V gene, D gene, J gene, clone size, CDR3 DNA, CDR3 protein. A D gene is named only where the DNA matches it firmly. Rows may omit the clone size; those that give it use once, few, many or a size class.

TRBV9	.	TRBJ1-4	few	TGTGCCAGCAGCGTAGTTGGCAGGCTAGGAGAAAAACTGTTTTTT	CASSVVGRLGEKLFF
TRBV4-1	.	TRBJ1-5	few	TGCGCCAGCAGCCAAAGCCCTCGGACCGGACCCCTCATTGCCCAGCCCCAGCATTTT	CASSQSPRTGPLIAQPQHF
TRBV6-6	TRBD2	TRBJ2-4	.	TGTGCCAGCAGTCCGGCGGGAGAGTCCAAAAACATTCAGTACTTC	CASSPAGESKNIQYF
TRBV2	.	TRBJ2-6	.	TGTGCCAGCAGGGACTTCTCTGGGGCCAACGTCCTGACTTTC	CASRDFSGANVLTF
TRBV18	TRBD2	TRBJ2-7	.	TGTGCCAGCTCACTGGCGGGAGTTTCCTACGAGCAGTACTTC	CASSLAGVSYEQYF
TRBV10-3	TRBD1	TRBJ1-5	.	TGTGCCATCAGCACCGGGACAGGGAGGGACGGGGGTCAGCCCCAGCATTTT	CAISTGTGRDGGQPQHF
TRBV15	TRBD2	TRBJ2-1	.	TGTGCCACCAGCAGAGGGGTAGCGGGCCGGTACAATGAGCAGTTCTTC	CATSRGVAGRYNEQFF
TRBV5-1	.	TRBJ2-1	.	TGCGCCAGCAGCTTGGATCAGGCGACGGGTGAGCAGTTCTTC	CASSLDQATGEQFF
TRBV30	.	TRBJ1-5	.	TGTGCCTGGGCTTCCACGAGCAATCAGCCCCAGCATTTT	CAWASTSNQPQHF
TRBV15	.	TRBJ1-5	.	TGTGCCACCGAGTGGGGTTGCCAGCCCCAGCATTTT	CATEWGCQPQHF
TRBV6-5	.	TRBJ1-5	.	TGTGCCAGCAAAAAAGGGGCAGCCATGAATCAGCCCCAGCATTTT	CASKKGAAMNQPQHF
TRBV2	TRBD2	TRBJ2-7	few	TGTGCCAGCATTGCCGGGACTAGCGGGGTGCAGTACTTC	CASIAGTSGVQYF
TRBV7-9	.	TRBJ1-2	.	TGTGCCAGCAGCGGACACCTACAAGGGGGTGATGGCTACACCTTC	CASSGHLQGGDGYTF
TRBV29-1	.	TRBJ1-1	.	TGCAGCGTTGGACCTGGGCAGGGGAACACTGAAGCTTTCTTT	CSVGPGQGNTEAFF
TRBV11-2	TRBD1	TRBJ2-7	few	TGTGCCAGCAGTATAGGGGGCAACGAGCAGTACTTC	CASSIGGNEQYF
TRBV29-1	.	TRBJ2-7	.	TGCAGCGTTGAAGGGCCTAAGCGTACCGAGCAGTACTTC	CSVEGPKRTEQYF
TRBV5-4	.	TRBJ2-5	few	TGTGCCAGCAGCTTGGATCGGCTACAAGAGACCCAGTACTTC	CASSLDRLQETQYF
TRBV15	.	TRBJ1-5	.	TGTGCCACCAGCAGAGACGGCAGCAATCAGCCCCAGCATTTT	CATSRDGSNQPQHF
TRBV7-2	.	TRBJ2-3	few	TGTGCCAGCAGCCCCCTCGGCAGGGCAGATACGCAGTATTTT	CASSPLGRADTQYF
TRBV30	.	TRBJ2-5	few	TGTGCCTGGAGTGTAGGGGAGTTAGGGACCCAGTACTTC	CAWSVGELGTQYF
TRBV15	.	TRBJ1-1	.	TGTGCCACCAGCAGAGATCAGGGGTTAAGAGCTTTCTTT	CATSRDQGLRAFF
TRBV29-1	.	TRBJ2-7	.	TGCAGCGTTGAGGGACTGGGGGGTCGGGAGCAGTACTTC	CSVEGLGGREQYF
TRBV6-5	TRBD2	TRBJ2-7	few	TGTGCCAGCAGTTACACCGGGAGGTACGAGCAGTACTTC	CASSYTGRYEQYF
TRBV6-5	.	TRBJ2-7	.	TGTGCCAGCAGTTACGCTGGCCAGGCGGCGTACGAGCAGTACTTC	CASSYAGQAAYEQYF
TRBV11-2	.	TRBJ2-5	.	TGTGCCAGCAGCTTAGCAGCTTTCGTACGAAAACAAGAGACCCAGTACTTC	CASSLAAFVRKQETQYF
TRBV29-1	TRBD1	TRBJ1-2	.	TGCAGCGTCGTGGCGCCTCAGGTGACAGGGGAATATGGCTACACCTTC	CSVVAPQVTGEYGYTF
TRBV2	.	TRBJ2-7	few	TGTGCCAGCAGTGGGGAAGACTACGAGCAGTACTTC	CASSGEDYEQYF
TRBV7-2	.	TRBJ2-1	.	TGTGCCAGCAGCCCACAACAGGGTGGTGAGCAGTTCTTC	CASSPQQGGEQFF
TRBV5-4	.	TRBJ2-3	.	TGTGCCAGCACCCAACCGGGACCCAGCACAGATACGCAGTATTTT	CASTQPGPSTDTQYF
TRBV4-3	TRBD2	TRBJ2-7	.	TGCGCCAGCAGCCGGGTTATTAGCGGGAGATTATACGAGCAGTACTTC	CASSRVISGRLYEQYF
TRBV29-1	.	TRBJ1-2	few	TGCAGCGTGTCCCACACCCGTTATGGCTACACCTTC	CSVSHTRYGYTF
TRBV4-2	TRBD2	TRBJ2-7	.	TGTGCCAGCAGCCAAGGCGGGAGATCCCCCTACGAGCAGTACTTC	CASSQGGRSPYEQYF
TRBV14	.	TRBJ2-3	.	TGTGCCAGCAGTCCCGCCGGGACAACATTCACAGATACGCAGTATTTT	CASSPAGTTFTDTQYF
TRBV7-2	TRBD2	TRBJ2-5	few	TGTGCCAGCACCCCGGGGGGGGAGACCCAGTACTTC	CASTPGGETQYF
TRBV11-2	TRBD2	TRBJ2-7	.	TGTGCCAGCAGCTTTACAGCGGGAGGGCCCAACGAGCAGTACTTC	CASSFTAGGPNEQYF
TRBV2	.	TRBJ1-1	few	TGTGCCAGCAGTGTTATGGGGAACACTGAAGCTTTCTTT	CASSVMGNTEAFF
TRBV30	TRBD2	TRBJ2-1	.	TGTGCCTGGAGTGTGGGACGGGAGGTCCTTCGAGAGCAGTTCTTC	CAWSVGREVLREQFF
TRBV7-3	TRBD2	TRBJ2-3	few	TGTGCCAGCAGCTTAGCTAGGAGGACTAGCGGGTATTTT	CASSLARRTSGYF
TRBV9	TRBD2	TRBJ2-2	few	TGTGCCAGCAGCGTAGCCGGGAGGGCCCCCGGGGAGCTGTTTTTT	CASSVAGRAPGELFF
TRBV5-1	.	TRBJ2-3	.	TGCGCCAGCAGCTTGGCGGGGTGGCCCGATACGCAGTATTTT	CASSLAGWPDTQYF
TRBV30	.	TRBJ1-1	.	TGTGCCTGGAGTGTAAGTTTTGGCAGAGAAGCTTTCTTT	CAWSVSFGREAFF
TRBV28	.	TRBJ2-7	.	TGTGCCAGCAGTCCCCGGGCGGGCCACTACGAGCAGTACTTC	CASSPRAGHYEQYF
TRBV28	TRBD1	TRBJ2-5	.	TGTGCCAGCAGCGGGACAGGGGGATCAGAGACCCAGTACTTC	CASSGTGGSETQYF
TRBV5-4	TRBD2	TRBJ2-5	.	TGTGCCAGCAGCCCAACCGGGACTAGCGGGAGGGAGACCCAGTACTTC	CASSPTGTSGRETQYF